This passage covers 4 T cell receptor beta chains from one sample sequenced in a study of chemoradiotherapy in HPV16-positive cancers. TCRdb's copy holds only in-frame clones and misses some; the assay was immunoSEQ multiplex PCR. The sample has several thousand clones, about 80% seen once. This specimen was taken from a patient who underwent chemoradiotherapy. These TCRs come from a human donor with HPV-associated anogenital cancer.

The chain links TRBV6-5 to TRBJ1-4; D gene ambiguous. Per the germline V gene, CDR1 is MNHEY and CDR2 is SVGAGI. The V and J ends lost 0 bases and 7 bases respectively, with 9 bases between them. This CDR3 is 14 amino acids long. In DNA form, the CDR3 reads TGTGCCAGCAGTTACTCGAATGGAGGTGAAAAACTGTTTTTT. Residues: CASSYSNGGEKLFF.

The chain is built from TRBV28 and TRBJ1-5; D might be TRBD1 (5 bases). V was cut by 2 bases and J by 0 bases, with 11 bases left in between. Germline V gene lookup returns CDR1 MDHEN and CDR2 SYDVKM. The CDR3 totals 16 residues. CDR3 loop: CASSLPRQLSNQPQHF. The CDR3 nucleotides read TGTGCCAGCAGTTTACCGCGACAGCTTAGCAATCAGCCCCAGCATTTT.

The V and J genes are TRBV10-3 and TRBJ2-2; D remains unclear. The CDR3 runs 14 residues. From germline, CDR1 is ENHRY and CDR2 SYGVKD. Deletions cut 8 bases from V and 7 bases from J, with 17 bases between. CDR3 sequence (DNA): TGTGCCATCGGGGATACAGCCTTTTTCGGGGAGCTGTTTTTT. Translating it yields CAIGDTAFFGELFF.

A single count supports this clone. The CDR3 region has the DNA TGCGCCAGCAGCCTCCGGGACAGGGGAGACGGCGATGAGCAGTTCTTC. This translates into CASSLRDRGDGDEQFF. The V gene is TRBV5-1, the J gene TRBJ2-1, with TRBD1 identical over 10 bases. Germline-derived CDR1 and CDR2 are SGHRS and YFSETQ. The junction had 12 bases not matched to a gene; V was cut back by 4 bases and J by 8 bases. There are 16 residues in the CDR3.